Each of the 4 T cell receptor beta chains below was sequenced from the same sample in a study of T cells in Graves' hyperthyroidism and ophthalmopathy. Authors of the study amplified TCR beta CDR3 regions from RNA transcripts. A first-round RT-PCR of the TCR CDR3 used the HTBI primer set. MiXCR, run by TCRdb on the multiplex PCR reads, gives a single entry per CDR3 protein. The sample holds a few hundred thousand distinct CDR3 sequences; about a fifth are singletons and the top ten take 40%. Sequenced sample: blood. These receptor sequences come from a man between 18 and 35 years old with Graves' ophthalmopathy.

V and J are TRBV4-2 and TRBJ2-5; D is undetermined. V dropped 0 bases and J dropped 6 bases, with 17 bases sitting between them. Per the germline V gene, CDR1 is LGHNA and CDR2 is YNFKEQ. This CDR3 contains 16 residues. The CDR3 region is CASSQDVGQLEKTQYF. DNA of the CDR3: TGTGCCAGCAGCCAAGATGTCGGCCAGTTGGAAAAGACCCAGTACTTC.

The V and J genes are TRBV6-1 and TRBJ1-4; 12 bases match TRBD1. V gave up 3 bases and J gave up 0 bases; unmatched junction bases: 5. Germline loops: CDR1 MNHNS, CDR2 SASEGT. This CDR3 region has 18 residues. The CDR3 nucleotides are TGTGCCAGCAGTGACGGGACAGGGGGCTCTGCAACTAATGAAAAACTGTTTTTT. Its protein is CASSDGTGGSATNEKLFF.

V is TRBV5-6 and J is TRBJ1-2; D is perhaps TRBD1 (6 bases). V lost 9 bases to trimming and J lost 5 bases, with 26 bases between them. Looked up from germline, CDR1 is SGHDT and CDR2 is YYEEEE. The CDR3 sequence is 16 residues long. The CDR3 here is CATARYYTGRGYGYTF. CDR3 coding DNA: TGTGCCACGGCCCGATACTACACAGGGAGAGGATATGGCTACACCTTC.

This clonotype has ten or more counts. The J gene is TRBJ1-6, the V gene TRBV3-1, with D perhaps TRBD1 (5 bases). Trimming pared 6 bases from V and 7 bases from J, leaving 10 bases between. The CDR3 extends over 13 amino acids. Germline-derived CDR1 and CDR2 are LGHDT and YNNKEL (reference sequence). CDR3 sequence reads: CASRGVENSPLHF. The CDR3 DNA sequence: TGTGCCAGCAGGGGGGTCGAGAATTCACCCCTCCACTTT.